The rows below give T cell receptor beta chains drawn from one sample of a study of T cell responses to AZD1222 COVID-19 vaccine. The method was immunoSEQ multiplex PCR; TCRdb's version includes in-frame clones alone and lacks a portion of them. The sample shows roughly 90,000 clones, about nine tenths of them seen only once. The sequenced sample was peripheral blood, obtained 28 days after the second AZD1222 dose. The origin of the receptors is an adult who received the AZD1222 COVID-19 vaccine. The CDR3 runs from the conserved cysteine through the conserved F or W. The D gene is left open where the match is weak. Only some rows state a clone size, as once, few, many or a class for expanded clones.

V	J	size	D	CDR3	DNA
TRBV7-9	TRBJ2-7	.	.	CASSLSQGLGEQYF	TGTGCCAGCAGCTTAAGTCAGGGTTTAGGCGAGCAGTACTTC
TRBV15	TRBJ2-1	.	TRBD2	CATSRDPLASGAGYNEQFF	TGTGCCACCAGCAGAGACCCACTAGCTAGCGGGGCGGGTTACAATGAGCAGTTCTTC
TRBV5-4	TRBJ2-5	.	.	CASSVDPQETQYF	TGTGCCAGCAGCGTGGACCCACAAGAGACCCAGTACTTC
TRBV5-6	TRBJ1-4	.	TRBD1	CAGGRQGVKEKLFF	TGTGCCGGTGGGAGACAGGGAGTTAAGGAAAAACTGTTTTTT
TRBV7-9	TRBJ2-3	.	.	CASSLLAVTDTQYF	TGTGCCAGCAGCTTACTAGCCGTCACAGATACGCAGTATTTT
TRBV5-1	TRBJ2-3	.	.	CASSLLGPRQGGTDTQYF	TGCGCCAGCAGCTTATTAGGTCCAAGACAGGGAGGGACAGATACGCAGTATTTT
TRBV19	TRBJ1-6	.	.	CASSKDSRGDSPLHF	TGTGCCAGTAGTAAGGACAGTCGTGGGGATTCACCCCTCCACTTT
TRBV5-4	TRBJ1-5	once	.	CASSPSPVSNQPQHF	TGTGCCAGCAGCCCCTCCCCGGTTAGCAATCAGCCCCAGCATTTT
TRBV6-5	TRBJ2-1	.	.	CASSYLRGVRDNEQFF	TGTGCCAGCAGTTACCTCAGAGGGGTGCGTGACAATGAGCAGTTCTTC
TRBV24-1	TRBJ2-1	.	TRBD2	CATSDSGSGGFSEQFF	TGTGCCACCAGTGATTCGGGTAGCGGGGGTTTCAGTGAGCAGTTCTTC
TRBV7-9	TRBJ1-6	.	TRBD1	CAIRTGSSYNSPLHF	TGTGCCATTCGGACAGGGAGCTCCTATAATTCACCCCTCCACTTT
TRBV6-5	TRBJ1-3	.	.	CASSQNRAGNTIYF	TGTGCCAGCAGTCAAAACAGGGCAGGAAACACCATATATTTT
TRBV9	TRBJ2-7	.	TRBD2	CASSPRTSSYEQYF	TGTGCCAGCAGCCCCAGGACTAGCTCCTACGAGCAGTACTTC
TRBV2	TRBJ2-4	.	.	CASRVNIQYF	TGTGCCAGCAGGGTAAACATTCAGTACTTC
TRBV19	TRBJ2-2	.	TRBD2	CASKWGGTTGELFF	TGTGCCAGCAAGTGGGGGGGGACCACCGGGGAGCTGTTTTTT
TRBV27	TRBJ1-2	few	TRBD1	CASSDRVYGYTF	TGTGCCAGCAGTGACAGGGTCTATGGCTACACCTTC
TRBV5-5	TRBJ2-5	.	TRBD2	CASSLPVTGGDETQYF	TGTGCCAGCAGCTTGCCCGTCACCGGGGGGGATGAGACCCAGTACTTC
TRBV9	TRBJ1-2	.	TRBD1	CASSVGTGGYGYTF	TGTGCCAGCAGCGTAGGGACAGGAGGCTATGGCTACACCTTC
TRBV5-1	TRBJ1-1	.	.	CASSSEGGYTEAFF	TGCGCCAGCAGCTCGGAAGGGGGTTACACTGAAGCTTTCTTT
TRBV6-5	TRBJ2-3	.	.	CASRPPGLSTDTQYF	TGTGCCAGCAGACCCCCGGGACTCTCCACAGATACGCAGTATTTT
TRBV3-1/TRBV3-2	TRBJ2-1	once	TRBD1	CASSQEPGTGKGNEQFF	TGTGCCAGCAGCCAAGAGCCCGGGACAGGGAAGGGTAATGAGCAGTTCTTC
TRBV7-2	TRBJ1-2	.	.	CASSLGSGVGGYTF	TGTGCCAGCAGCTTAGGGTCTGGGGTCGGCGGCTACACCTTC
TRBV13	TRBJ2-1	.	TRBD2	CASSLGPGGYNEQFF	TGTGCCAGCAGCCTAGGCCCGGGGGGGTACAATGAGCAGTTCTTC
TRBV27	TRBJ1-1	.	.	CASSLLGRDSPTEAFF	TGTGCCAGCAGTCTCTTAGGTAGGGATAGCCCCACTGAAGCTTTCTTT
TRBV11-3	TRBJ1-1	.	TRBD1	CASSHSTGANTEAFF	TGTGCCAGCAGCCATTCGACAGGGGCCAACACTGAAGCTTTCTTT
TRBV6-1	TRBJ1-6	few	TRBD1	CASSEGQGNSPLHF	TGTGCCAGCAGTGAAGGACAGGGTAATTCACCCCTCCACTTT
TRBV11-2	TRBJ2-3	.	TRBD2	CASSLDLVGGAGDTQYF	TGTGCCAGCAGCTTAGATCTTGTCGGGGGGGCCGGGGATACGCAGTATTTT
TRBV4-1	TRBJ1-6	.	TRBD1	CASSQAQGAGSPLHF	TGCGCCAGCAGCCAAGCCCAGGGGGCAGGTTCACCCCTCCACTTT
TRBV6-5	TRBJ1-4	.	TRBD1	CASVGTGTGGEKLFF	TGTGCCAGCGTCGGAACCGGGACAGGGGGTGAAAAACTGTTTTTT
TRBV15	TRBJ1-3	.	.	CATSRPTDQHTIYF	TGTGCCACCAGCAGGCCGACGGACCAGCACACCATATATTTT
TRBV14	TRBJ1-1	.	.	CASSQGGNTEAFF	TGTGCCAGCAGCCAAGGGGGGAACACTGAAGCTTTCTTT
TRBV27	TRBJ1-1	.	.	CASKQLNTEAFF	TGTGCCAGCAAACAGCTGAACACTGAAGCTTTCTTT
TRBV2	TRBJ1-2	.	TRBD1	CATASGTGWRDGYTF	TGTGCCACAGCGTCAGGGACAGGGTGGAGAGATGGCTACACCTTC
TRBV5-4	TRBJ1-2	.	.	CASSLWGGIGGYTF	TGTGCCAGCAGCCTCTGGGGAGGGATAGGTGGCTACACCTTC
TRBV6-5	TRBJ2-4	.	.	CASSGGRRAKNIQYF	TGTGCCAGCTCAGGTGGGAGGAGAGCCAAAAACATTCAGTACTTC
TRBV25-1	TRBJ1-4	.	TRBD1	CASSDPRQGTTNEKLFF	TGTGCCAGCAGTGACCCGAGACAGGGTACAACTAATGAAAAACTGTTTTTT
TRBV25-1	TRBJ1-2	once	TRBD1	CASSAPGTGPWDYGYTF	TGTGCCAGCAGTGCACCCGGGACAGGACCGTGGGACTATGGCTACACCTTC